Listed below are T cell receptor beta chains from one sample, sequenced in a study of cytomegalovirus exposure and HLA in healthy donors. The protocol was immunoSEQ multiplex PCR, while the TCRdb copy is restricted to in-frame clones and leaves out a portion. The profile shows around 270,000 clones, 80% of them singletons. What was sequenced was PBMCs. All receptors derive from a girl aged 2 to 10 in good health and CMV-seronegative. Both conserved end residues are part of each CDR3. The D gene is left open where the match is weak. Some rows have no size entry. The others give once, few or many, or a class for an expanded clone.

d_call | j_call | clone_size | v_call | cdr3_nt | cdr3_aa
TRBD1 | TRBJ2-7 | once | TRBV25-1 | TGTGCCAGCTCTTTGGGACAGAAAACCTACGAGCAGTACTTC | CASSLGQKTYEQYF
TRBD1 | TRBJ1-1 | - | TRBV7-9 | TGTGCCAGCAGCTTAGAGGCAGGGGGCACTGAAGCTTTCTTT | CASSLEAGGTEAFF
- | TRBJ2-7 | once | TRBV28 | TGTGCCAGCAGTTTCGCGGCCGAGCAGTACTTC | CASSFAAEQYF
TRBD2 | TRBJ2-5 | - | TRBV5-6 | TGTGCCAGCAGCTCGGGACTAGCGGGGGGCCACAAGAAGACCCAGTACTTC | CASSSGLAGGHKKTQYF
TRBD1 | TRBJ1-1 | - | TRBV6-6 | TGTGCCAGCGTGACAGGGTTGAACACTGAAGCTTTCTTT | CASVTGLNTEAFF
TRBD1 | TRBJ1-1 | - | TRBV2 | TGTGCCAGCAGTTGGGCAGGGGGCGCGACTGAAGCTTTCTTT | CASSWAGGATEAFF
TRBD1 | TRBJ2-7 | - | TRBV7-2 | TGTGCCAGCAGCACCGGACAGGGCTACGAGCAGTACTTC | CASSTGQGYEQYF
TRBD2 | TRBJ2-3 | - | TRBV7-2 | TGTGCCAGCAGCTCTCGAGCGGGAGATACAGATACGCAGTATTTT | CASSSRAGDTDTQYF
TRBD1 | TRBJ2-5 | - | TRBV29-1 | TGCAGCGTTGAGGGGACAGGGATTTTGGGCGTGGAGACCCAGTACTTC | CSVEGTGILGVETQYF
TRBD1 | TRBJ2-3 | - | TRBV19 | TGTGCCAGTAGTAGCAGGGGGCGCACAGATACGCAGTATTTT | CASSSRGRTDTQYF
- | TRBJ1-5 | - | TRBV9 | TGTGCCAGCAGCGCGGGATTGGGGCAGCCCCAGCATTTT | CASSAGLGQPQHF
TRBD1 | TRBJ1-4 | - | TRBV30 | TGTGCCTGGAAGAACAGGGGCGAAAAACTGTTTTTT | CAWKNRGEKLFF
- | TRBJ2-5 | - | TRBV9 | TGTGCCAGCAGCGTAGCGGCAGGGGGTGGGGGGGAGACCCAGTACTTC | CASSVAAGGGGETQYF
- | TRBJ2-2 | - | TRBV27 | TGTGCCAGCAGTCAATACAGGGATACCGGGGAGCTGTTTTTT | CASSQYRDTGELFF
- | TRBJ1-2 | - | TRBV2 | TGTGCCAGCGTAAAGGGGGAGTATGGCTACACCTTC | CASVKGEYGYTF
- | TRBJ2-2 | once | TRBV9 | TGTGCCAGCAGCGTAGGGGGACTCGAGAACACCGGGGAGCTGTTTTTT | CASSVGGLENTGELFF
- | TRBJ2-3 | - | TRBV7-2 | TGTGCCAGCAGCTTTTTTAGCGGCCAGAGCACAGATACGCAGTATTTT | CASSFFSGQSTDTQYF
TRBD2 | TRBJ2-2 | - | TRBV9 | TGTGCCAGCAGCGCGCGGGGGGAGCGCACCGGGGAGCTGTTTTTT | CASSARGERTGELFF
- | TRBJ2-1 | - | TRBV4-1 | TGCGCCAGCAGCTTAAGGAATAAGGACAGCCCTTTACGCAATGAGCAGTTCTTC | CASSLRNKDSPLRNEQFF
- | TRBJ1-1 | - | TRBV6-5 | TGTGCCAGCAGTTTGTCGGGAGTTCAAGAAGCTTTCTTT | CASSLSGVQEAFF
TRBD1 | TRBJ2-5 | - | TRBV6-5 | TGTGCCAGCAGTGACAGGGGCCCCCAAGAGACCCAGTACTTC | CASSDRGPQETQYF
TRBD2 | TRBJ2-3 | - | TRBV11-2 | TGTGCCAGCAGCGTTCTAGCGGGTTTTTCCCGGGTGTCAGATACGCAGTATTTT | CASSVLAGFSRVSDTQYF
TRBD1 | TRBJ2-7 | - | TRBV5-4 | TGTGCCAGCAGCTTGAACAGGGGAATCTCCTACGAGCAGTACTTC | CASSLNRGISYEQYF
- | TRBJ2-5 | once | TRBV18 | TGTGCCAGCTCACCAGAGGGCCAAGAGACCCAGTACTTC | CASSPEGQETQYF
- | TRBJ1-3 | - | TRBV5-8 | TGTGCCAGCAAGGCTCGTAGTGGCGGCCAAGGAAACACCATATATTTT | CASKARSGGQGNTIYF
- | TRBJ1-1 | - | TRBV29-1 | TGCAGCGTTGCACAGGTGAACACTGAAGCTTTCTTT | CSVAQVNTEAFF
TRBD1 | TRBJ1-1 | - | TRBV5-1 | TGCGCCAGCAGCTTGGAGGGACAGGGATCGGACACTGAAGCTTTCTTT | CASSLEGQGSDTEAFF
- | TRBJ1-6 | - | TRBV28 | TGTGCCAGCAATCTACAGGGATTAAATTCACCCCTCCACTTT | CASNLQGLNSPLHF
- | TRBJ1-3 | - | TRBV7-6 | TGTGCCAGCAGCCCACCTCCGGCTAGGAGTCGCTCTGGAAACACCATATATTTT | CASSPPPARSRSGNTIYF
TRBD1 | TRBJ2-5 | - | TRBV5-1 | TGCGCCAGCAGCTCCCAGGGGGCTTCAGAGACCCAGTACTTC | CASSSQGASETQYF